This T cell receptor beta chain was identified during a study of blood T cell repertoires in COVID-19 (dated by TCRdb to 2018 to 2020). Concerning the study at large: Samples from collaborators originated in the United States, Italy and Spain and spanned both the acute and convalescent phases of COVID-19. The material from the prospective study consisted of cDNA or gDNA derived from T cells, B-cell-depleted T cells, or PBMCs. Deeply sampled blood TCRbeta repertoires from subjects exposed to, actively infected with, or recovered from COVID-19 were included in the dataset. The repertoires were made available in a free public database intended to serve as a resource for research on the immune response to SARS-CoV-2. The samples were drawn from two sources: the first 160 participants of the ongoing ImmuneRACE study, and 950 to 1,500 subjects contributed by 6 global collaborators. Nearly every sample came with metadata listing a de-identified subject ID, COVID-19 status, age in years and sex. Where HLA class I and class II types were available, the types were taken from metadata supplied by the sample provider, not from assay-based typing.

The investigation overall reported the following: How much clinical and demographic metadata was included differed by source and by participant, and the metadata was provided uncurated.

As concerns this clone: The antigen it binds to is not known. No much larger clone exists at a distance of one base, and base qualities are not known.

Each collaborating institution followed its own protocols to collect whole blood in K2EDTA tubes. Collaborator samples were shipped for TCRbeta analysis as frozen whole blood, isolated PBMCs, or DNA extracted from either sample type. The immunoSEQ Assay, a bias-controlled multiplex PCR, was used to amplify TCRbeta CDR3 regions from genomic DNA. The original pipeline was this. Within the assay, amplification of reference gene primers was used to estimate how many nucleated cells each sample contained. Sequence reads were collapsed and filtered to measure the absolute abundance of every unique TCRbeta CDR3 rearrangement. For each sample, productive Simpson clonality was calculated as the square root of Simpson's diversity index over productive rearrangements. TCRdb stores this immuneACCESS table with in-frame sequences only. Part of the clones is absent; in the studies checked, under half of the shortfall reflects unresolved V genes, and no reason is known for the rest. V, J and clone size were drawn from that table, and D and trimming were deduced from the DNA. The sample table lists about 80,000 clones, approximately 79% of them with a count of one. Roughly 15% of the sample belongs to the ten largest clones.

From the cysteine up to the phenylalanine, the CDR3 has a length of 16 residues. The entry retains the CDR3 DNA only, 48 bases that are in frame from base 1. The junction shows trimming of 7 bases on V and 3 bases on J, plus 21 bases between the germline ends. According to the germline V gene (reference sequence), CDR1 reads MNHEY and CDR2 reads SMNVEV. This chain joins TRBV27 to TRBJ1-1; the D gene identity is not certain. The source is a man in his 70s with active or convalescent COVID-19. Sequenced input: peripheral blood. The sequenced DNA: TGTGCCAGCACCCCCGTTCAGGTAATAGTTGACACTGAAGCTTTCTTT. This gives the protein CASTPVQVIVDTEAFF.